This T cell receptor (beta chain) was recorded in a study of blood T cells in healthy people across ages. Study outcomes and limitations: Diversity estimates from one million T cells were considered underestimates.

CDR1 is SGHRS, CDR2 YFSETQ, per germline. The V gene lost 4 bases and the J gene lost 6 bases, with 14 bases spanning the gap. This CDR3 comprises 14 residues. Then a second PCR, running roughly 7 to 11 cycles, was carried out with a sample-barcoded 5' primer and a J-beta primer mix. Template switching added a 12-random-nucleotide identifier to every cDNA molecule. Each of the samples gave a minimum of 3 million paired-end reads that contained CDR3. MiXCR was run by TCRdb on the 5' RACE reads, yielding one entry per CDR3 protein. The sample lists approximately 1.5 million distinct CDR3 sequences, almost 35% seen once, with roughly 12% in the top ten. This clonotype was seen a few times. What it binds is not known.

The sample consisted of blood. V and J are TRBV5-1 and TRBJ2-4, with D perhaps TRBD1 or TRBD2 (5 bases each). This TCR was recovered from a woman younger than 45 in good health. CDR3 in DNA: TGCGCCAGCAGCCCCGGGACGAAATTAAACATTCAGTACTTC. It specifies CASSPGTKLNIQYF.